The entry below gives a single T cell receptor beta chain sequence along with its context. Its antigen is unknown. Mismatch with germline at one junction end may stem from a read error. Germline CDR1 is SGHRS and CDR2 is YFSETQ. The CDR3 runs to 14 residues. Approximately 90 million PBMCs were counted before genomic DNA extraction. The sample is drawn from a study of shared clonotypes between healthy human individuals. General study points: The donor pool, a small one, limited the genetic and exposure-history diversity represented.

Sequencing was performed with immunoSEQ multiplex PCR; in TCRdb, only in-frame clones are kept and a portion is missing. The sample lists fewer than 600,000 clones, roughly four fifths occurring once. This receptor was taken from a middle-aged woman in good health. Some clones in this sample may be carry-over from other donors' samples. This chain links TRBV5-1 with TRBJ2-5; D is unresolved. The sequencing sample was made of PBMCs. The CDR3 here is CASSLGIGQETQYF. In DNA, the CDR3 is TGCGCCAGCAGCTTGGGGATTGGCCAAGAGACACAGTACTTC.